One sample yielded the 24 T cell receptor beta chains listed below, sequenced in a study of T cell changes during pregnancy in multiple sclerosis. This table comes from immunoSEQ multiplex PCR, and its TCRdb copy is limited to in-frame clones, with some not included. The sample yields about 87,000 clones, around 93% seen once. Specimen: peripheral blood, collected in the third trimester of pregnancy. The receptors stem from a female donor in good health, enrolled as a control in a pregnancy study.

The chain recombines TRBV20-1 with TRBJ2-1; TRBD1 might be the D (5 bases). CDR1 is DFQATT and CDR2 is SNEGSKA in the germline V gene (reference sequence). The CDR3 is 10 residues long. Trimming took off 3 bases at V and 16 bases at J, with 13 bases between the two ends. DNA for the CDR3: TGCAGTGCTAGGGTGAGGCAGGGTTTCTTC. Translating gives CSARVRQGFF.

The chain recombines TRBV18 with TRBJ2-7; tentatively, D is TRBD1 (6 bases). CDR1 and CDR2 (germline): KGHSH, LQKENI. V was trimmed by 2 bases and J by 2 bases, leaving 10 bases between them. The CDR3 extends over 14 amino acids. The CDR3 sequence is CASSPMGQPYEQYF. The CDR3 DNA sequence: TGTGCCAGCTCACCAATGGGACAACCCTACGAGCAGTACTTC.

The chain has TRBV5-1 and TRBJ2-3; D is ambiguous. CDR3 size: 14 residues. V was shortened by 2 bases and J by 2 bases, with 9 bases between the two germline ends. In germline, CDR1 is SGHRS, CDR2 YFSETQ. This chain's CDR3 is CASSFRRVTDTQYF. DNA of the CDR3: TGCGCCAGCAGCTTCCGTCGGGTCACAGATACGCAGTATTTT.

The genes are TRBV19 and TRBJ2-7, with D possibly TRBD1 on 6 matching bases. In germline, CDR1 is LNHDA, CDR2 SQIVND (reference sequence). Trimming removed 4 bases from V and 1 base from J, with 8 bases in between. CDR3 size: 13 residues. CDR3 nucleotide sequence: TGTGCCAGTAGTAGCGGACAGTCCTACGAGCAGTACTTC. This codes for CASSSGQSYEQYF.

J is TRBJ2-1 and V is TRBV5-1, with 8 bases that match TRBD2. The CDR3 consists of 16 residues. The V gene end was trimmed by 2 bases and the J gene end by 10 bases; junction bases not matched to a gene: 14. Looked up from germline, CDR1 is SGHRS and CDR2 is YFSETQ. The CDR3 reads CASSFSAGVDGTEQFF. DNA of the CDR3: TGCGCCAGCAGCTTCTCAGCGGGAGTGGATGGAACGGAGCAGTTCTTC.

The chain is built from TRBV2 and TRBJ2-5; D may be TRBD2 (6 bases). The ends were cut back, 7 bases at V and 7 bases at J, with 10 bases in the middle. This CDR3 comprises 11 residues. Germline CDR1 is SNHLY and CDR2 is FYNNEI. The CDR3 sequence is CASIGEATQYF. Here the CDR3 DNA reads TGTGCCAGCATAGGGGAGGCGACCCAGTACTTC.

This rearrangement joins TRBV18 to TRBJ2-1, with TRBD2 matching over 12 bases. Per the germline V gene, CDR1 is KGHSH and CDR2 is LQKENI. The V gene end was trimmed by 0 bases and the J gene end by 5 bases; junction bases not matched to a gene: 2. The CDR3 loop spans 16 amino acids. The CDR3 DNA reads as TGTGCCAGCTCACCACCCCTAGCGGGAGGGAACAATGAGCAGTTCTTC. It encodes CASSPPLAGGNNEQFF. The whole variable domain, remainder taken from reference TRBV18 and TRBJ2-1, is NAGVMQNPRHLVRRRGQEARLRCSPMKGHSHVYWYRQLPEEGLKFMVYLQKENIIDESGMPKERFSAEFPKEGPSILRIQQVVRGDSAAYFCASSPPLAGGNNEQFFGPGTRLTVL.

The rearrangement joins TRBV28 to TRBJ2-7, with D possibly being TRBD2 (5 bases). Germline assignment: CDR1 MDHEN and CDR2 SYDVKM. The CDR3 contains 14 residues. V lost 5 bases and J 2 bases, leaving 13 bases between the germline ends. The CDR3 reads CASSPTASTYEQYF. The CDR3 DNA is TGTGCCAGCAGTCCGACGGCTAGCACCTACGAGCAGTACTTC.

The chain couples TRBV27 to TRBJ2-1; 15 nucleotides line up with TRBD2. CDR3 length equals 16 residues. The trim removed 4 bases at V and 7 bases at J, leaving 5 bases unmatched. Germline values: CDR1 MNHEY, CDR2 SMNVEV (reference sequence). CDR3 in DNA: TGTGCCAGCAGTTCGGGACTAGCGGGAGGAGATAATGAGCAGTTCTTC. It yields the protein CASSSGLAGGDNEQFF.

The chain is built from TRBV5-3 and TRBJ2-7, with no clear D. TRBV5-3 is an open reading frame, and its role is uncertain. The CDR3 extends over 15 amino acids. V gave up 2 bases and J gave up 2 bases, with 14 bases separating them. DNA for the CDR3: TGTGCCAGAAGCTTCGGTATGCCCTTAACCTACGAGCAGTACTTC. Its protein is CARSFGMPLTYEQYF.

V is TRBV28 and J is TRBJ2-6; 8 bases are shared with TRBD1. Germline-derived CDR1 and CDR2 are MDHEN and SYDVKM. The ends lost 6 bases at V and 2 bases at J; junction bases unmatched: 3. The CDR3 spans 15 residues. CDR3 nucleotides: TGTGCCAGCAGGCCACAGGGGGCTGGGGCCAACGTCCTGACTTTC. Amino acids: CASRPQGAGANVLTF.

V usage is TRBV6-1 and J usage is TRBJ1-6; D is perhaps TRBD1 (5 bases). Germline V lookup: CDR1 MNHNS, CDR2 SASEGT. The CDR3 is 15 amino acids. V lost 1 base to trimming and J lost 6 bases, with 10 bases between them. In nucleotides, the CDR3 is TGTGCCAGCAGTGAAGGGCAGGGAGGTAATTCACCCCTCCACTTT. Encoded protein: CASSEGQGGNSPLHF.

J is TRBJ2-5 and V is TRBV27; a weak D match, TRBD1 (6 bases). V dropped 6 bases and J dropped 5 bases, with 10 bases sitting between them. The CDR3 runs 12 residues. Germline assignment: CDR1 MNHEY and CDR2 SMNVEV (reference sequence). CDR3 sequence: CASSPQGETQYF. The CDR3 DNA is TGTGCCAGCAGCCCTCAGGGGGAGACCCAGTACTTC.

The sample holds one count of this clone. The rearrangement joins TRBV5-6 to TRBJ1-2; a possible D gene is TRBD1 (6 bases). V was cut by 4 bases and J by 2 bases, with 12 bases left in between. CDR3 size: 14 residues. The germline V gene has CDR1 SGHDT and CDR2 YYEEEE. CDR3 bases: TGTGCCAGCAGCACCTTGACAGGAAACTATGGCTACACCTTC. This sequence encodes CASSTLTGNYGYTF.

The V and J genes are TRBV5-4 and TRBJ2-7; weak D call: TRBD2 (5 bases). The CDR3 has 13 residues. The V end lost 2 bases, the J end lost 6 bases, and 12 bases lay between the germline ends. Germline assignment: CDR1 SGHNT and CDR2 YYREEE (reference sequence). CDR3 coding DNA: TGTGCCAGCAGCTTAGGAGGATTGGCCGAGCAGTACTTC. It codes for CASSLGGLAEQYF.

The rearrangement uses TRBV2 and TRBJ2-7; 12 bases are shared with TRBD1. Germline CDR1 is SNHLY and CDR2 is FYNNEI. V trimming: 8 bases; J trimming: 6 bases; junction bases outside the gene matches: 5. The CDR3 covers 13 residues. CDR3 bases: TGTGCCAGCGCGGGACAGGGGGCCTCCGAGCAGTACTTC. Its translation is CASAGQGASEQYF.

This clone turned up a few times. V usage is TRBV2 and J usage is TRBJ2-1; TRBD1 aligns across 12 bases. Germline loops: CDR1 SNHLY, CDR2 FYNNEI. The CDR3 runs to 15 residues. V shed 1 base, J shed 8 bases, and the junction held 3 bases outside the gene matches. As DNA, the CDR3 is TGTGCCAGCAGTGAAGGGGACAGGGGGCCCGATGAGCAGTTCTTC. This encodes CASSEGDRGPDEQFF. The variable domain in full, with the rest retrieved from reference TRBV2 and TRBJ2-1, is EPEVTQTPSHQVTQMGQEVILRCVPISNHLYFYWYRQILGQKVEFLVSFYNNEISEKSEIFDDQFSVERPDGSNFTLKIRSTKLEDSAMYFCASSEGDRGPDEQFFGPGTRLTVL.

In its sample, this clone was seen once. V usage is TRBV29-1 and J usage is TRBJ1-4, with 7 nucleotides matching TRBD1. V was clipped by 1 base and J by 11 bases; unmatched bases: 16. From germline, CDR1 is SQVTM and CDR2 ANQGSEA. This CDR3 is built from 16 residues. CDR3 nucleotides: TGCAGCGTTGAAGTGGGGTGGGGCAGGGGGGATCGGAAACTGTTTTTT. This encodes CSVEVGWGRGDRKLFF.

This chain connects TRBV6-6 to TRBJ2-7, with D uncertain. The V end lost 3 bases, the J end lost 4 bases, and 7 bases lay between the germline ends. Looked up from germline, CDR1 is MNHNY and CDR2 is SVGAGI (reference sequence). This CDR3 contains 12 residues. Written as DNA, the CDR3 is TGTGCCAGCAGTTATGAGGTATACGAGCAGTACTTC. As protein: CASSYEVYEQYF.

This rearrangement joins TRBV18 to TRBJ1-5, with D tentatively TRBD1 (5 bases). The CDR3 sequence is 15 residues long. Trimming took off 3 bases at V and 2 bases at J, with 11 bases between the two ends. Germline assignment: CDR1 KGHSH and CDR2 LQKENI. The CDR3 sequence is CASSPTVGGNQPQHF. The CDR3 DNA follows: TGTGCCAGCTCACCGACAGTTGGGGGCAATCAGCCCCAGCATTTT.

V is TRBV4-1 and J is TRBJ2-7; 7 nucleotides align to TRBD1. Germline V lookup: CDR1 MGHRA, CDR2 YSYEKL. The V segment lost 1 base and the J segment 3 bases; nucleotides outside the gene matches: 6. The CDR3 is made up of 15 amino acids. The CDR3 loop reads CASSQVSGQLYEQYF. CDR3 DNA sequence: TGCGCCAGCAGCCAAGTGTCGGGACAGCTCTACGAGCAGTACTTC.

The chain has TRBV5-1 and TRBJ1-4; 7 positions match TRBD1. Germline V CDR1 and CDR2: SGHRS, YFSETQ. Trimming removed 2 bases from V and 0 bases from J; junction bases left unmatched: 4. This CDR3 contains 16 residues. The CDR3 nucleotides are TGCGCCAGCAGCTTTACAGGGGTAGCAACTAATGAAAAACTGTTTTTT. Amino acids: CASSFTGVATNEKLFF.

As DNA, the CDR3 is TGTGCCATACGGGAATTGGCGGGAGGAAGGGTAGATACGCAGTATTTT. Translating it yields CAIRELAGGRVDTQYF. The chain is built from TRBV28 and TRBJ2-3, with 8 bases lining up with TRBD2. Germline V CDR1 and CDR2: MDHEN, SYDVKM. Unmatched junction bases numbered 17, after V lost 10 bases and J lost 5 bases. This CDR3 spans 16 amino acids.

The DNA for the CDR3 is TGTGCCAGCAGCCCCAGTAGCGGGAGTTACGAGCAGTACTTC. Residues: CASSPSSGSYEQYF. The chain has TRBV7-2 and TRBJ2-7; 9 bases are a match to TRBD2. Germline V lookup: CDR1 SGHTA, CDR2 FQGNSA. V dropped 5 bases and J dropped 4; count of bases not matched to a gene: 6. The CDR3 has 14 amino acids.